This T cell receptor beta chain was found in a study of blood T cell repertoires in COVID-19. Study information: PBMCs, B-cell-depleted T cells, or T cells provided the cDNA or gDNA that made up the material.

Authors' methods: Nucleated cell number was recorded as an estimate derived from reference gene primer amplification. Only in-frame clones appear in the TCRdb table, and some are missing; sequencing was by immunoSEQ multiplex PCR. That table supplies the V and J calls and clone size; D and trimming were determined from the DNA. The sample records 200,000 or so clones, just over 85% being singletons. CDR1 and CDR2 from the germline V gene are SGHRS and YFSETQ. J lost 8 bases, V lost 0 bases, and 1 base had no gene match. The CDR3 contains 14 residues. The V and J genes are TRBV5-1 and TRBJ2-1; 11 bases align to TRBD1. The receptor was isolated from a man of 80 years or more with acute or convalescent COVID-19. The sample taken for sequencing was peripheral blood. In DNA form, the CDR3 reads TGCGCCAGCAGCTTGGTGGGACAGGGGGATGAGCAGTTCTTC. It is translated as CASSLVGQGDEQFF.